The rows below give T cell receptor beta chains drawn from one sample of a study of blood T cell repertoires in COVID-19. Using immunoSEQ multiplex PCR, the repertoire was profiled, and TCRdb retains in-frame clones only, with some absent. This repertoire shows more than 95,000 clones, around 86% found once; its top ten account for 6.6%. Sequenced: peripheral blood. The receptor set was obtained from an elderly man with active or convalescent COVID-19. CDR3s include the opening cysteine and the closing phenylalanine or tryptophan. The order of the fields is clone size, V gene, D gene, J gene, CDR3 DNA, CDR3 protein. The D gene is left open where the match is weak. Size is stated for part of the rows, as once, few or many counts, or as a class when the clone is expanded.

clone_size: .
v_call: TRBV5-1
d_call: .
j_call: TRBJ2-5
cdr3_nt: TGCGCCAGCAGCCAGTGGGACTTCCTGACTCAAGAGACCCAGTACTTC
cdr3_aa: CASSQWDFLTQETQYF

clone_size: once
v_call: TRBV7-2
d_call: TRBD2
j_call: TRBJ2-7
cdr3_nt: TGTGCCAGCAGCCCCCAAGCGGGGACTAGCGGGGGGCAGATCTTC
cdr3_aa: CASSPQAGTSGGQIF

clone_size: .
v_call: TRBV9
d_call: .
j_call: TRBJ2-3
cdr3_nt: TGTGCCAGCAGCGCGTTAGGGGGGGGGCACACAGATACGCAGTATTTT
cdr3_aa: CASSALGGGHTDTQYF

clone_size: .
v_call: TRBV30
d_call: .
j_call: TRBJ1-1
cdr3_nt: TGTGCCTGGAGTCCATGGGGGGGAATGAACACTGAAGCTTTCTTT
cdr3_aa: CAWSPWGGMNTEAFF

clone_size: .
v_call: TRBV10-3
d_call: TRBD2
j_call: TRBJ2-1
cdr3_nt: TGTGCCATCAGTTACAGCGGGGGGGCCGGTAATGAGCAGTTCTTC
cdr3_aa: CAISYSGGAGNEQFF

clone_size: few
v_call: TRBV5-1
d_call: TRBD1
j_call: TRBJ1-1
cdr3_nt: TGCGCCAGCGTCCTGACAGGGTCCACTGAAGCTTTCTTT
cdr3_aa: CASVLTGSTEAFF

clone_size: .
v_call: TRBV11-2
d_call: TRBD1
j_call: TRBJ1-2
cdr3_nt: TGTGCCAGCAGCTTAGAGTTTCGGACAGGGCCAACATTC
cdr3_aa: CASSLEFRTGPTF

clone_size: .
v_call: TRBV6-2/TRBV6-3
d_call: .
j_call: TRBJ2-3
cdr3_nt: TGTGCCAGCAGTTATGATGAGACAGCCACAGATACGCAGTATTTT
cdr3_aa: CASSYDETATDTQYF

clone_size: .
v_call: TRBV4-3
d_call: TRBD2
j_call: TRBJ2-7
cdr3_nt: TGCGCCAGCGGGCTCGGGACTAGCGGTTACGAGCAGTACTTC
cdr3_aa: CASGLGTSGYEQYF

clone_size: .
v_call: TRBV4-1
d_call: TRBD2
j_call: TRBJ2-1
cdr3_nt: TGCGCCAGCAGCCACTATAGCGGGAGGGGGGGGAATGAGCAGTTCTTC
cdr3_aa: CASSHYSGRGGNEQFF

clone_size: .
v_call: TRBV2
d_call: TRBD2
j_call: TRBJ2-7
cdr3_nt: TGTGCCAGCAGTGGACTAGCGGGAGAGTTGTACGAGCAGTACTTC
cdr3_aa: CASSGLAGELYEQYF

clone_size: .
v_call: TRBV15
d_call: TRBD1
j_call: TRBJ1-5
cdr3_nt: TGTGCCACCAGCGGGGGACAGCTCTATAGCAATCAGCCCCAGCATTTT
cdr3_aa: CATSGGQLYSNQPQHF

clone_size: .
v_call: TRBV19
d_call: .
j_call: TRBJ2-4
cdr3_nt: TGTGCCAGTAGTATGAGGGAGAGTGCAGTTATTCAGTACTTC
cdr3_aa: CASSMRESAVIQYF

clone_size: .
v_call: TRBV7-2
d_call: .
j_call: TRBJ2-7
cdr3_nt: TGTGCCAGCAGCCCCCAATCCAGACAGGTCGGCTACGAGCAGTACTTC
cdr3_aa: CASSPQSRQVGYEQYF

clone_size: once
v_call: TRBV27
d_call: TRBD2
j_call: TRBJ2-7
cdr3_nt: TGTGCCAGCAGAATAGGGACTAGCGGGGGAAGCTCCTACGAGCAGTACTTC
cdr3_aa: CASRIGTSGGSSYEQYF

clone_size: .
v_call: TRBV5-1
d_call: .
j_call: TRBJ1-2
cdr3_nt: TGCGCCAGCAGCGCACAGGTTTCCCGTGGCTACACCTTC
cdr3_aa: CASSAQVSRGYTF

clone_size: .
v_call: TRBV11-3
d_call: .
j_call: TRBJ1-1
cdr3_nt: TGTGCCAGCAGCCAAGGGGGGGGCAGGTACACTGAAGCTTTCTTT
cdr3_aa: CASSQGGGRYTEAFF

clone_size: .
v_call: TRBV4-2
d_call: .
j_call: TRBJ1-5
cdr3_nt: TGTGCCAGCAGCCGCCTGGGAGGTAGCAATCAGCCCCAGCATTTT
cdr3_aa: CASSRLGGSNQPQHF

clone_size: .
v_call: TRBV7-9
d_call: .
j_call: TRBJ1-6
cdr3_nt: TGTGCCAGCAGCCGCGGGGGGCATAGGTCACCCCTCCACTTT
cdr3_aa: CASSRGGHRSPLHF

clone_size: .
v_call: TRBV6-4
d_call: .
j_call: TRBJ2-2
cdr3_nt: TGTGCCAGCAGTGACCGGAACACCGGGGAGCTGTTTTTT
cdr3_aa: CASSDRNTGELFF

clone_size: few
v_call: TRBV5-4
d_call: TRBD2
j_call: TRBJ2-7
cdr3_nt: TGTGCCAGCAGCTCGGGACTAGCGGTCTCCTACGAGCAGTACTTC
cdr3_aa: CASSSGLAVSYEQYF

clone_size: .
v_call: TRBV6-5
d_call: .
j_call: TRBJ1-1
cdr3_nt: TGTGCCAGCAGTTATGGGAGCACTGAAGCTTTCTTT
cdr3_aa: CASSYGSTEAFF

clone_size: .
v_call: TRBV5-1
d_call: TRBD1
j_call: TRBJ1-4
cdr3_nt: TGCGCCAGCAGGCGGGACAGCTTGTGGGAAGAAAAACTGTTTTTT
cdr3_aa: CASRRDSLWEEKLFF

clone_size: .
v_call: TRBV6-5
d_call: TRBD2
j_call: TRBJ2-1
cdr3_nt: TGTGCCAGCCGTTCGGGGGGTGAGGAGCAGTTCTTC
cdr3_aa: CASRSGGEEQFF

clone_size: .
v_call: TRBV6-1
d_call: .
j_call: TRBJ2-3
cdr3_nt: TGTGCCAGCAGTGAGACCGGGACACTGAGCACAGATACGCAGTATTTT
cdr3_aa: CASSETGTLSTDTQYF

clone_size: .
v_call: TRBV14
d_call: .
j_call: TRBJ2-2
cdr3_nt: TGTGCCAGCAGCCGGGACACCAACACCGGGGAGCTGTTTTTT
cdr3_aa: CASSRDTNTGELFF

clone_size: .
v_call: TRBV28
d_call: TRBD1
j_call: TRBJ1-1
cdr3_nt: TGTGCCAGCAGTTCCTCTTGGACAGGGGAAGCTTTCTTT
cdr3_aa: CASSSSWTGEAFF

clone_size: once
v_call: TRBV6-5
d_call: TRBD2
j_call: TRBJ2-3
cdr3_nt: TGTGCCAGCAGTTTCTCTAGCGGGGGGGCCATAGATACGCAGTATTTT
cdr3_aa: CASSFSSGGAIDTQYF

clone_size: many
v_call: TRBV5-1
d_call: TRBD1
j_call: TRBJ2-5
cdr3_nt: TGCGCCAGCAGCTTCAGGGGGCAAGAGACCCAGTACTTC
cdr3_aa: CASSFRGQETQYF

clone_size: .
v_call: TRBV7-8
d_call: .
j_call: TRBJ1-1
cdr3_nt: TGTGCCAGCAGCTTAGGGGCGAACACTGAAGCTTTCTTT
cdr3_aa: CASSLGANTEAFF

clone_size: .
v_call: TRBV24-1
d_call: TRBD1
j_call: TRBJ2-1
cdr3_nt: TGTGCCACCAGTTTGGGACAGGGGGTCGGGGATGAGCAGTTCTTC
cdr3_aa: CATSLGQGVGDEQFF

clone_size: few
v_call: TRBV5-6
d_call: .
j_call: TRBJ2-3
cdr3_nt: TGTGCCAGCAGCTTGAGGTACGGGTTACGCACAGATACGCAGTATTTT
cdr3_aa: CASSLRYGLRTDTQYF

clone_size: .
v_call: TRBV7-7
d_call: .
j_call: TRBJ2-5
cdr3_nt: TGTGCCAGCAGCTTAGTGGCCGCAGGGGTAGAGACCCAGTACTTC
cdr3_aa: CASSLVAAGVETQYF

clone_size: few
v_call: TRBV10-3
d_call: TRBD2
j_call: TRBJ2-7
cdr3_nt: TGTGCCATCAGCTCCGGGGACTACTCCTACGAGCAGTACTTC
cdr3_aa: CAISSGDYSYEQYF

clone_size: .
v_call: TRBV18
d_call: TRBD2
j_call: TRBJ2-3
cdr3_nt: TGTGCCAGCTCACCACCGGGGGGGGATTGGTGGACAGATACGCAGTATTTT
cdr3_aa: CASSPPGGDWWTDTQYF

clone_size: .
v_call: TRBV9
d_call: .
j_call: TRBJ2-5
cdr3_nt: TGTGCCAGCAGCCCTCGGGGACAAGAGACCCAGTACTTC
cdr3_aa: CASSPRGQETQYF

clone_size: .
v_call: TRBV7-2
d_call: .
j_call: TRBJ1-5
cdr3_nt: TGTGCCAGCAGCTCCCAGGGTGGGAACAATCAGCCCCAGCATTTT
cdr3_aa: CASSSQGGNNQPQHF

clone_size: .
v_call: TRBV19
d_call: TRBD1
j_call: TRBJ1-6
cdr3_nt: TGTGCCAGTAGTATAGAGGGGACAGGGAATTCACCCCTCCACTTT
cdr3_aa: CASSIEGTGNSPLHF

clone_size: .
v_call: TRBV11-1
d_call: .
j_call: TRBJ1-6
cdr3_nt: TGTGCCAGCAGCTCCCAGGGGAGCTCCTATAATTCACCCCTCCACTTT
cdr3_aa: CASSSQGSSYNSPLHF

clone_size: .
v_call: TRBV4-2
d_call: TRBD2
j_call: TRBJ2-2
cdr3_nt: TGTGCCAGCAGCCAGGGGACTAGGGGATACACCGGGGAGCTGTTTTTT
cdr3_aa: CASSQGTRGYTGELFF

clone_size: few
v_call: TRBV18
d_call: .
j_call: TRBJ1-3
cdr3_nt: TGTGCCAGCTCACCGCCGGGACAAGCCGGTAGTGGAAACACCATATATTTT
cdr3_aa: CASSPPGQAGSGNTIYF

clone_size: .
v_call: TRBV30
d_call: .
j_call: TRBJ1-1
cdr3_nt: TGTGCCTGGACCCAGACACCGCTTGAAGCTTTCTTT
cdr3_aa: CAWTQTPLEAFF

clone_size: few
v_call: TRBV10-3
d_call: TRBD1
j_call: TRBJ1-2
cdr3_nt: TGTGCCATCAGTGAACAGGGGGACAACTATGGCTACACCTTC
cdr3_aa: CAISEQGDNYGYTF

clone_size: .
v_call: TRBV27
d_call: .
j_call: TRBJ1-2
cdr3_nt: TGTGCCAGCAGTAACCCGGGAGGCGGCTACACCTTC
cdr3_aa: CASSNPGGGYTF

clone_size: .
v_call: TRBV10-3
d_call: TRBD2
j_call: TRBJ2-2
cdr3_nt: TGTGCCATCAGGGGACTAGCGGGAAACACCGGGGAGCTGTTTTTT
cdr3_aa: CAIRGLAGNTGELFF

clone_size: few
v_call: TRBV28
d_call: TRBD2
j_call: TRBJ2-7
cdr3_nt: TGTGCCAGCAGTTCCCTAGCGGGGGCCCTCCCCTACGAGCAGTACTTC
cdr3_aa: CASSSLAGALPYEQYF

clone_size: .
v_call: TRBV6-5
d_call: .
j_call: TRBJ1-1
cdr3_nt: TGTGCCAGCAGAGCAGACTGGAACACTGAAGCTTTCTTT
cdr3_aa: CASRADWNTEAFF

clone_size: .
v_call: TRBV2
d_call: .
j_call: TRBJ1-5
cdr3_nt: TGTGCCAGCAGTGCAGGGGCGAGAAGCAATCAGCCCCAGCATTTT
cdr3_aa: CASSAGARSNQPQHF

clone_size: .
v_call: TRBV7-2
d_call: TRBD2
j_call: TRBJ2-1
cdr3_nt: TGTGCCAGCAGCTTAGATTTTCTAGCGGGAGCCATGGATGAGCAGTTCTTC
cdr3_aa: CASSLDFLAGAMDEQFF

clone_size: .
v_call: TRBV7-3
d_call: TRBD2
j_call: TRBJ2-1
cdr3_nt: TGTGCCAGCGCAGTGCTAGCGGGTAACTACAATGAGCAGTTCTTC
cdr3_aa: CASAVLAGNYNEQFF

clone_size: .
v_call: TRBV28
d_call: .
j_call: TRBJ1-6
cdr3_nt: TGTGCCAGCAGGTTAGGGGGGTCTTCCTATAATTCACCCCTCCACTTT
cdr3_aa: CASRLGGSSYNSPLHF

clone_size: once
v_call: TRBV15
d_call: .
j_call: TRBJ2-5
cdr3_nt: TGTGCCACCAGTTCCGGGAACCAAGAGACCCAGTACTTC
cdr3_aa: CATSSGNQETQYF

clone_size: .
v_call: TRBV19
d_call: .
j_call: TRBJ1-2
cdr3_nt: TGTGCCAGTCAGGGAAGTAAGATTGGCTACACCTTC
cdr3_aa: CASQGSKIGYTF

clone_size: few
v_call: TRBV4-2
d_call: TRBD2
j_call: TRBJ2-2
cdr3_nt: TGTGCCAGCAGCCAATCGACTAGCGGTAACACCGGGGAGCTGTTTTTT
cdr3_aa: CASSQSTSGNTGELFF

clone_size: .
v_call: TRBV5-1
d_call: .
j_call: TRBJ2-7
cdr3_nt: TGCGCCAGCAGCTTGGGAGTACAGGTAAAAAGCGACGAGCAGTACTTC
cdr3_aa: CASSLGVQVKSDEQYF

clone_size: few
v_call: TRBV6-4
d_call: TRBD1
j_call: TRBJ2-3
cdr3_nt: TGTGCCAGCAGTCAACAGGGGGGCGGCACAGATACGCAGTATTTT
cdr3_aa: CASSQQGGGTDTQYF

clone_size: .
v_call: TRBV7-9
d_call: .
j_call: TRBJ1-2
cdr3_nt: TGTGCCAGCAGCTTAGTAGGGGAAGGCTATGGCTACACCTTC
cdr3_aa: CASSLVGEGYGYTF